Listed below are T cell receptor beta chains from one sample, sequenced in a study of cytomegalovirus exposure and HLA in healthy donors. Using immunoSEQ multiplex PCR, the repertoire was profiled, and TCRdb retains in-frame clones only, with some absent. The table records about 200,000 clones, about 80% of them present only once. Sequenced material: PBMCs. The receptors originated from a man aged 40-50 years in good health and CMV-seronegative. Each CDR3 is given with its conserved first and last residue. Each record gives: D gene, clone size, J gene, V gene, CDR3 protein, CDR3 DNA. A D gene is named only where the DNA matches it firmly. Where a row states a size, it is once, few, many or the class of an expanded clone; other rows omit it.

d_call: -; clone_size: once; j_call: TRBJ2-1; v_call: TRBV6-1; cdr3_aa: CASSDPPSSSPFF; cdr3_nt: TGTGCCAGCAGTGACCCGCCTAGCTCTAGTCCGTTCTTC
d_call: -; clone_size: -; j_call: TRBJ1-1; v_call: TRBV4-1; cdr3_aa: CASSQDRDSVEAFF; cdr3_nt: TGCGCCAGCAGCCAAGACAGGGATTCGGTAGAAGCTTTCTTT
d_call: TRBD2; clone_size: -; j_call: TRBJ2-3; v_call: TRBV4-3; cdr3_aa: CASSQRSGGGTDTQYF; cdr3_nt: TGCGCCAGCAGCCAAAGGTCCGGGGGAGGGACAGATACGCAGTATTTT
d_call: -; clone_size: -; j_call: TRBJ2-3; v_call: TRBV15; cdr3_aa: CATSRDGDFTDTQYF; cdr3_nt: TGTGCCACCAGCAGAGATGGGGACTTCACAGATACGCAGTATTTT
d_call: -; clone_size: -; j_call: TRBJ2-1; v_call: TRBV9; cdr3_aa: CASSVARSSSYNEQFF; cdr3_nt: TGTGCCAGCAGCGTAGCGAGGAGCAGCTCCTACAATGAGCAGTTCTTC
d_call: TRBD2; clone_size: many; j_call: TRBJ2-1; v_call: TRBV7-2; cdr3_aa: CASSALAGGYNEQFF; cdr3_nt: TGTGCCAGCAGCGCACTAGCGGGGGGATACAATGAGCAGTTCTTC
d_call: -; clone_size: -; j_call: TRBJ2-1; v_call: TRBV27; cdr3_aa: CASNNRVGGMTYNEQFF; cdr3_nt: TGTGCCAGCAACAACCGGGTTGGGGGCATGACCTACAATGAGCAGTTCTTC
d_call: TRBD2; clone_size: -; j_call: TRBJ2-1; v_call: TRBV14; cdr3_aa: CASSPTSSSSYNEQFF; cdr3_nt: TGTGCCAGCAGCCCGACTAGCTCCAGCTCCTACAATGAGCAGTTCTTC
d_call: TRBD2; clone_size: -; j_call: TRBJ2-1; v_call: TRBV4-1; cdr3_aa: CASSHAPSGRDEQFF; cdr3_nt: TGCGCCAGCAGCCACGCTCCTAGCGGGAGAGATGAGCAGTTCTTC
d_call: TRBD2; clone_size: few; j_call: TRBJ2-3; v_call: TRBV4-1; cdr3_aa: CASSQELAGPVADTQYF; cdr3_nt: TGCGCCAGCAGCCAAGAATTAGCGGGGCCGGTCGCAGATACGCAGTATTTT
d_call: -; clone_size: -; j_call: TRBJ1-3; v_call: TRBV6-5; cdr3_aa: CASSYGSSGNTIYF; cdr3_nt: TGTGCCAGCAGCTACGGGAGCTCTGGAAACACCATATATTTT